One sample yielded the 24 T cell receptor beta chains listed below, sequenced in a study of T cells in Graves' hyperthyroidism and ophthalmopathy. Template material for amplifying TCR beta CDR3 regions consisted of RNA transcripts. First-round RT-PCR of the TCR CDR3 relied on the HTBI primer set. TCRdb fed the multiplex PCR reads into MiXCR, producing one record per CDR3 protein. The table lists approximately 330,000 distinct CDR3 sequences, around 15% of them singletons, with approximately 35% in the top ten. Sequenced sample: blood. These receptors were collected from a woman in her forties with Graves' ophthalmopathy.

This clonotype was seen many times. One junction end does not reproduce the germline sequence, and a read error may be involved. The V and J genes are TRBV29-1 and TRBJ1-1; tentative D call: TRBD1 (6 bases). The CDR3 runs 13 residues. Germline V lookup: CDR1 SQVTM, CDR2 ANQGSEA. The CDR3 is CSAEGGANTEAFF. CDR3 nucleotides: TGCAGCGCTGAAGGGGGTGCGAACACTGAAGCTTTCTTT.

The V call is TRBV7-6, the J call TRBJ2-3, with D uncertain. This CDR3 has 16 residues. Trimming cost V 5 bases and J 1 base, with 16 bases left between them. Looked up from germline, CDR1 is SGHVS and CDR2 is FNYEAQ. CDR3 amino acids: CASSGTLYDRTDTQYF. For the CDR3, the DNA is TGTGCCAGCAGCGGTACCCTTTATGACCGCACAGATACGCAGTATTTT.

This clonotype was counted many times. V and J are TRBV3-1 and TRBJ2-5; tentative D call: TRBD2 (5 bases). V was shortened by 1 base and J by 5 bases, with 14 bases between the two germline ends. The CDR3 spans 15 residues. Germline CDR1 and CDR2: LGHDT and YNNKEL (reference sequence). Here the CDR3 reads CASSQVVRTGETQYF. The CDR3 region has the DNA TGTGCCAGCAGCCAAGTTGTACGGACGGGGGAGACCCAGTACTTC.

A remark on this clonotype: This may stem from a read error, because a much larger clone lies one nucleotide away. The chain employs TRBV24-1 and TRBJ2-1; 8 nucleotides match TRBD2. CDR3 length equals 18 residues. Germline CDR1 is KGHDR and CDR2 is SFDVKD. CDR3 sequence: CATSVTGGPRSSYNGQFF. The CDR3 coding sequence is TGTGCCACCAGTGTCACGGGGGGGCCCAGAAGCTCCTACAATGGGCAGTTCTTC.

This clonotype was counted ten times or more. The chain recombines TRBV10-1 with TRBJ1-2; D uncertain. Trimming left V 5 bases short and J 8 bases short, with 15 bases between. The CDR3 runs to 13 residues. Germline lookup yields CDR1 WNHNN and CDR2 SYGVQD (reference sequence). The CDR3: CASSQRPMEGYTF. The DNA for the CDR3 is TGCGCCAGCAGTCAGCGGCCCATGGAAGGCTACACCTTC.

This clonotype was detected many times. This chain connects TRBV11-2 to TRBJ2-7, with TRBD1 as a possible D gene (7 bases). The ends were cut back, 3 bases at V and 5 bases at J, with 11 bases in the middle. The CDR3 covers 13 residues. In germline, CDR1 is SGHAT, CDR2 FQNNGV. CDR3 DNA sequence: TGTGCCAGCAGCTTCCCAGGGGGGAACGAGCAGTACTTC. As protein: CASSFPGGNEQYF.

This clonotype was seen repeatedly, ten times or more. The chain employs TRBV19 and TRBJ2-3; no reliable D call. Trimming shortened V by 5 bases and J by 4 bases, and 16 bases separated the two germline ends. In germline, CDR1 is LNHDA, CDR2 SQIVND (reference sequence). The CDR3 is 15 residues long. The CDR3 here is CASSLSPSRADTQYF. In nucleotides, the CDR3 is TGTGCCAGTAGTCTCTCTCCGTCTCGGGCAGATACGCAGTATTTT.

This clonotype was seen at least ten times. The rearrangement links TRBV20-1 to TRBJ2-5, with 9 bases lining up with TRBD1. CDR1 is DFQATT and CDR2 is SNEGSKA in the germline V gene (reference sequence). Losses at the gene ends were 6 bases for V and 5 bases for J; bases not matched to a gene: 7. The CDR3 is 13 residues long. The CDR3: CSALQGAPETQYF. The CDR3 nucleotides read TGCAGTGCGCTACAGGGGGCGCCCGAGACCCAGTACTTC.

This clonotype was detected many times. The chain links TRBV12-3 or TRBV12-4 to TRBJ1-5; a weak D match, TRBD1 (6 bases). This CDR3 region has 14 residues. V was cut by 5 bases and J by 7 bases, with 15 bases left in between. CDR3 residues: CASSQDSGVQPQHF. CDR3 in DNA: TGTGCCAGCAGTCAAGACTCAGGGGTCCAGCCCCAGCATTTT.

This clonotype was detected a few times. The chain carries TRBV6-1 and TRBJ1-4; D gene uncertain. CDR3 length: 15 residues. Germline CDR1 is MNHNS and CDR2 is SASEGT. V lost 6 bases, J lost 5 bases, and 16 bases lay in between. The CDR3 is CASSFLDGDNEKLFF. Here the CDR3 DNA reads TGTGCCAGCAGCTTTCTCGACGGAGACAATGAAAAACTGTTTTTT.

As for this clonotype: This may be a read error: a much more frequent sequence differs by one nucleotide. V is TRBV2 and J is TRBJ1-4; TRBD1 aligns across 7 bases. After removal of 10 bases from V and 4 bases from J, the junction contained 9 bases not matched to a gene. This CDR3 is 14 amino acids long. Germline V gene sequence: CDR1 SNHLY, CDR2 FYNNEI. In DNA form, the CDR3 reads TGTGCCAACGGGCGGGGACAGCTTAATGAAAAACTGTTTTTT. As protein: CANGRGQLNEKLFF.

The V gene is TRBV6-1, the J gene TRBJ1-3; no clear D. The CDR3 loop spans 19 amino acids. Trimming took off 5 bases at V and 0 bases at J, with 23 bases between the two ends. CDR1 is MNHNS, CDR2 SASEGT, per germline. CDR3 sequence reads: CASSRSLLRTPNSGNTIYF. The CDR3 DNA sequence: TGTGCCAGCAGTCGATCACTTTTGAGGACGCCAAACTCTGGAAACACCATATATTTT.

The chain joins TRBV6-2 or TRBV6-3 to TRBJ2-7, with D tentatively TRBD1 (6 bases). CDR3 length: 15 amino acids. Trimming cost V 0 bases and J 2 bases, with 11 bases left between them. Per the germline V gene, CDR1 is MNHEY and CDR2 is SVGEGT. The CDR3 sequence: CASSYSWGPTYEQYF. The CDR3 DNA reads as TGTGCCAGCAGTTACTCCTGGGGGCCAACCTACGAGCAGTACTTC.

As for this clonotype: Since a much larger clone is just one base distant, this may be a read error. V gene TRBV28 combines with J gene TRBJ1-5; D might be TRBD1 (6 bases). Germline CDR1 is MDHEN and CDR2 is SYDVKM. V lost 2 bases and J lost 16, with 21 bases in between. The CDR3 is made up of 14 amino acids. CDR3 amino acids: CASSLTLAGASPHF. CDR3 nucleotide sequence: TGTGCCAGCAGTTTAACGTTGGCGGGGGCAAGCCCCCATTTT.

The CDR3 region is CAGSSGHLNTEAFF. The CDR3 DNA reads TGCGCCGGAAGCTCGGGACACCTGAACACTGAAGCTTTCTTT. V usage is TRBV5-1 and J usage is TRBJ1-1; possibly TRBD1 for D (6 bases). CDR1 and CDR2 (germline): SGHRS, YFSETQ. The V end was cut by 10 bases, the J end by 0 bases, with 16 bases between. The CDR3 loop spans 14 amino acids.

The rearrangement joins TRBV5-1 to TRBJ2-7, with unresolved D. Trimming cost V 2 bases and J 3 bases, with 9 bases left between them. Looked up from germline, CDR1 is SGHRS and CDR2 is YFSETQ. CDR3 length: 13 residues. In nucleotides, the CDR3 is TGCGCCAGCAGCTTAGACGCAGACTACGAGCAGTACTTC. Encoded protein: CASSLDADYEQYF.

The chain is built from TRBV3-1 and TRBJ2-2, with D hard to call. The germline CDR1 and CDR2 sequences are LGHDT and YNNKEL (reference sequence). Trimming cost V 1 base and J 5 bases, with 8 bases left between them. The CDR3 is 14 amino acids. CDR3 bases: TGTGCCAGCAGCCAAGGGGTTGGTACCGGGGAGCTGTTTTTT. This encodes CASSQGVGTGELFF. The variable domain in full, with the rest retrieved from reference TRBV3-1 and TRBJ2-2, is DTAVSQTPKYLVTQMGNDKSIKCEQNLGHDTMYWYKQDSKKFLKIMFSYNNKELIINETVPNRFSPKSPDKAHLNLHINSLELGDSAVYFCASSQGVGTGELFFGEGSRLTVL.

This clonotype was counted a few times. The V and J genes are TRBV29-1 and TRBJ1-1; D ambiguous. The ends were cut back, 7 bases at V and 0 bases at J, with 9 bases in the middle. Germline values: CDR1 SQVTM, CDR2 ANQGSEA. CDR3 size: 12 residues. CDR3 region: CSAPGLNTEAFF. CDR3 DNA: TGCAGCGCCCCCGGTCTGAACACTGAAGCTTTCTTT.

The chain uses TRBV6-1 and TRBJ1-2, with 8 bases matching TRBD1. Germline values: CDR1 MNHNS, CDR2 SASEGT. V dropped 3 bases and J dropped 4; count of bases not matched to a gene: 10. The CDR3 runs to 16 residues. DNA of the CDR3: TGTGCCAGCAGTGACGTCAGGGGGCTCGTACTCTATGGCTACACCTTC. Protein sequence: CASSDVRGLVLYGYTF.

The rearrangement joins TRBV3-1 to TRBJ2-2; D gene unclear. The germline CDR1 and CDR2 sequences are LGHDT and YNNKEL (reference sequence). V was cut by 4 bases and J by 9 bases, with 15 bases left in between. The CDR3 length is 14 residues. The CDR3 bases are TGTGCCAGCAGCCCAACCGTGGCGGCCCGGGAGCTGTTTTTT. The encoded protein is CASSPTVAARELFF.

This clonotype occurred many times. The chain combines TRBV12-3 or TRBV12-4 with TRBJ2-1; 11 nucleotides agree with TRBD1. The CDR3 is made up of 15 amino acids. Losses at the gene ends were 5 bases for V and 4 bases for J; bases not matched to a gene: 4. The CDR3 is CASSAGTGGYNEQFF. The CDR3 nucleotides are TGTGCCAGCAGTGCCGGGACAGGGGGGTACAATGAGCAGTTCTTC.

The sample holds a few counts of this clonotype. V gene TRBV11-3 combines with J gene TRBJ2-1; 10 nucleotides agree with TRBD2. V lost 4 bases to trimming and J lost 9 bases; unmatched junction nucleotides: 9. The germline V gene has CDR1 SGHNT and CDR2 YENEEA. CDR3 length equals 15 residues. CDR3: CASSSGAGGLFEQFF. The DNA of the CDR3 is TGTGCCAGCAGCTCGGGAGCGGGGGGGCTGTTTGAGCAGTTCTTC.

This clonotype was observed a handful of times. J is TRBJ2-1 and V is TRBV14; D call uncertain. Germline V CDR1 and CDR2: SGHDN, FVKESK. Trimming cost V 4 bases and J 3 bases, with 13 bases left between them. This CDR3 spans 15 amino acids. CDR3 sequence (DNA): TGTGCCAGCAGCCCCCGCACTACGAACTACAATGAGCAGTTCTTC. Residues: CASSPRTTNYNEQFF.

In its sample, this clonotype was seen many times. This chain uses TRBV7-2 with TRBJ2-3, with TRBD2 identical over 8 bases. The CDR3 covers 16 residues. Germline V gene lookup returns CDR1 SGHTA and CDR2 FQGNSA. The J segment lost 6 bases and the V segment lost 3 bases, leaving 11 bases of the junction unmatched. The chain's CDR3 is CASSFRGGRRGDTQYF. The CDR3 nucleotides are TGTGCCAGCAGCTTCCGGGGGGGGAGACGAGGGGATACGCAGTATTTT.